This T cell receptor (beta chain) was recovered during a study of molecular identifiers for immune sequencing clone quantification. This clonotype was detected a few times. The antigen is not known. It was from around 18,000 to 910,000 sorted cells, with 10%, 30% or 50% RNA, that naive CD8 libraries came. Findings of the study overall: One cell's worth of spiked Jurkat TCR RNA was reportedly detectable among approximately 1 million naive cells. Clones above 20 RNA copies held over 98% of effector molecules, under 1% in naive cells.

Bulk TCR library preparation followed previously described methods with listed TCR primers. TCRdb called the PCR reads again in MiXCR, with one record for every CDR3 protein. Of approximately 680,000 distinct CDR3 sequences listed, less than 30% are singletons. This CDR3 is built from 18 residues. Germline loops: CDR1 SNHLY, CDR2 FYNNEI. V shed 1 base and J 5 bases; nucleotides not matched to a gene: 12. The chain has TRBV2 and TRBJ1-5, with TRBD1 matching over 9 bases. The specimen sequenced was naive CD8+ T cells from blood, with Jurkat cell RNA spiked in. Indicated subset: FACS-sorted CD8+CD4-CCR7+CD45RA+ naive T cells. This clonotype was obtained from a human donor in good health. Some libraries in this study had Jurkat cell RNA spiked in. CDR3 region: CASSEVVLGTGPDQPQHF. CDR3 sequence (DNA): TGTGCCAGCAGTGAAGTGGTATTAGGGACAGGGCCTGATCAGCCCCAGCATTTT.